A single sample gave rise to the 14 T cell receptor beta chains below, sequenced in a study of blood T cell repertoires in COVID-19. Clones were read by immunoSEQ multiplex PCR, and TCRdb kept only the in-frame ones, dropping some. The sample records roughly 400,000 clones, 80% to 90% being singletons. Material: PBMCs or T cells enriched from blood (not recorded which). The receptors were gathered from a man aged 25 to 40 who had recovered from COVID-19.

The rearrangement links TRBV24-1 to TRBJ2-1; weak D call: TRBD2 (6 bases). From germline, CDR1 is KGHDR and CDR2 SFDVKD. The V end was cut by 0 bases, the J end by 6 bases, with 14 bases between. The CDR3 is 16 amino acids. DNA of the CDR3: TGTGCCACCAGTGATTTGACGACGGGAGCGTTCAATGAGCAGTTCTTC. It specifies CATSDLTTGAFNEQFF.

The chain carries TRBV5-8 and TRBJ2-1; the D gene is possibly TRBD1 (6 bases). The CDR3 has 14 residues. Germline lookup yields CDR1 SGHTS and CDR2 YDEGEE. Deletions cut 4 bases from V and 5 bases from J, with 13 bases between. CDR3 nucleotide sequence: TGTGCCAGCAGCCCCGGGACAAAGAACAATGAGCAGTTCTTC. Residues: CASSPGTKNNEQFF.

The chain couples TRBV5-1 to TRBJ2-3; 10 bases are a match to TRBD1. The CDR3 has 15 residues. In germline, CDR1 is SGHRS, CDR2 YFSETQ. Losses at the gene ends were 4 bases for V and 6 bases for J; bases not matched to a gene: 8. CDR3: CASSTGQGEWDTQYF. The CDR3 nucleotides read TGCGCCAGCAGCACCGGACAGGGGGAGTGGGATACGCAGTATTTT. Full variable domain (outside the CDR3, taken from reference TRBV5-1 and TRBJ2-3): KAGVTQTPRYLIKTRGQQVTLSCSPISGHRSVSWYQQTPGQGLQFLFEYFSETQRNKGNFPGRFSGRQFSNSRSEMNVSTLELGDSALYLCASSTGQGEWDTQYFGPGTRLTVL.

V usage is TRBV12-3 or TRBV12-4 and J usage is TRBJ2-1; 9 bases match TRBD2. The CDR3 is 13 residues long. V lost 6 bases, J lost 10 bases, and 7 bases stayed unmatched. The CDR3 sequence: CASRRVAGVEQFF. The DNA for the CDR3 is TGTGCCAGCAGGAGGGTAGCGGGAGTGGAGCAGTTCTTC.

The V gene is TRBV14, the J gene TRBJ2-1, with 12 nucleotides matching TRBD2. Trimming took 4 bases from V and 8 from J; bases not matched to a gene: 6. The length of the CDR3 is 15 residues. Germline V gene lookup returns CDR1 SGHDN and CDR2 FVKESK. CDR3 in amino acids: CASSLGTSGLDEQFF. The CDR3 DNA reads TGTGCCAGCAGCCTCGGGACTAGCGGGCTCGATGAGCAGTTCTTC.

V is TRBV7-9 and J is TRBJ1-4, with D unclear. The V end lost 0 bases, the J end lost 4 bases, and 15 bases lay between the germline ends. CDR1 is SEHNR, CDR2 FQNEAQ, per germline (reference sequence). The CDR3 runs to 17 residues. The DNA of the CDR3 is TGTGCCAGCAGCTTAGCGCTGGTAACAGTCGATAATGAAAAACTGTTTTTT. As protein: CASSLALVTVDNEKLFF.

The chain links TRBV4-1 to TRBJ2-7, with D perhaps matching TRBD2 (6 bases). V was shortened by 0 bases and J by 1 base, with 10 bases between the two germline ends. This CDR3 contains 15 residues. Looked up from germline, CDR1 is MGHRA and CDR2 is YSYEKL. The CDR3 sequence is CASSQDPGLSYEQYF. The CDR3 DNA follows: TGCGCCAGCAGCCAAGATCCCGGACTATCCTACGAGCAGTACTTC.

This clone has a handful of counts. The chain is built from TRBV7-2 and TRBJ2-1, with 13 bases lining up with TRBD2. CDR1 and CDR2 from the germline V gene are SGHTA and FQGNSA. With V trimmed by 5 bases and J by 8 bases, 9 bases remained unmatched. The CDR3 spans 16 residues. CDR3 protein: CASSSGLAGEIDEQFF. The CDR3 DNA follows: TGTGCCAGCAGCAGCGGACTAGCGGGAGAGATCGATGAGCAGTTCTTC.

This clone has a single count. This chain links TRBV19 with TRBJ1-1; 9 bases map to TRBD1. Germline V CDR1 and CDR2: LNHDA, SQIVND (reference sequence). V gave up 7 bases and J gave up 5 bases; unmatched junction bases: 8. This CDR3 has 14 amino acids. The chain's CDR3 is CASTSGQGRTEAFF. The CDR3, as DNA: TGTGCCAGTACCTCGGGACAGGGAAGGACTGAAGCTTTCTTT.

This rearrangement joins TRBV2 to TRBJ1-2, with 10 nucleotides matching TRBD1. Germline CDR1 SNHLY, CDR2 FYNNEI. The trim removed 5 bases at V and 0 bases at J, leaving 3 bases unmatched. This CDR3 is built from 15 residues. CDR3 in amino acids: CASSRDRGPNYGYTF. Written as DNA, the CDR3 is TGTGCCAGCAGTAGGGACAGGGGCCCTAACTATGGCTACACCTTC.

The chain is built from TRBV28 and TRBJ2-7; D is possibly TRBD2 (6 bases). Germline V gene sequence: CDR1 MDHEN, CDR2 SYDVKM. V was clipped by 6 bases and J by 2 bases, with 14 bases between them. This CDR3 region has 14 residues. CDR3 nucleotides: TGTGCCAGCAGCCCGACTAGAGAGGCCTACGAGCAGTACTTC. It translates to CASSPTREAYEQYF. Variable domain in full (rest from reference TRBV28 and TRBJ2-7): DVKVTQSSRYLVKRTGEKVFLECVQDMDHENMFWYRQDPGLGLRLIYFSYDVKMKEKGDIPEGYSVSREKKERFSLILESASTNQTSMYLCASSPTREAYEQYFGPGTRLTVT.

The chain recombines TRBV7-2 with TRBJ1-2, with 9 bases aligning to TRBD1. Per germline, CDR1 SGHTA and CDR2 FQGNSA. J was trimmed by 1 base and V by 4 bases; bases with no gene match: 7. This CDR3 spans 16 amino acids. For the CDR3, the DNA is TGTGCCAGCAGCTACAACCCGGGACAGGGTAACTATGGCTACACCTTC. Encoded protein: CASSYNPGQGNYGYTF.

The chain carries TRBV5-1 and TRBJ1-1; the D gene is possibly TRBD1 (6 bases). The CDR3 consists of 14 residues. The germline V gene has CDR1 SGHRS and CDR2 YFSETQ. V gave up 5 bases and J gave up 4 bases, with 15 bases separating them. The DNA for the CDR3 is TGCGCCAGCAGTCTCACACAGGGCGGCACTGAAGCTTTCTTT. It yields the protein CASSLTQGGTEAFF.

V gene TRBV7-2 combines with J gene TRBJ1-1, with D tentatively TRBD1 (6 bases). V lost 6 bases and J 6 bases, leaving 11 bases between the germline ends. The CDR3 is 12 residues long. Germline CDR1 and CDR2: SGHTA and FQGNSA. The CDR3 sequence is CASRAGAPEAFF. CDR3 bases: TGTGCCAGCAGGGCAGGGGCCCCTGAAGCTTTCTTT.